The rows below give T cell receptor beta chains drawn from one sample of a study of human T cells and chemical hapten exposure. TCRdb redid the calling of the RACE reads with MiXCR, one entry per CDR3 protein. The sample gives roughly 380,000 distinct CDR3 sequences, approximately 5.1% of which show up once; 2.5% to 3% is in the top ten. Material: whole blood, obtained in connection with sensitization to the hapten diphenylcyclopropenone (DPC). These receptors all come from a woman in her fifties or sixties with alopecia areata. Some clones in this sample may be carry-over from other donors' samples. Each CDR3 is given with its conserved first and last residue. The order of the fields is J gene, V gene, clone size, D gene, CDR3 DNA, CDR3 protein. The D gene is left open where the match is weak. Not every row has a clone size; where given, it reads once, few, many or a size class.

>TRBJ1-2|TRBV11-1|few|-
TGTGCCAGCACCCCTGGAACAGCGGTGTATGGCTACACCTTC
CASTPGTAVYGYTF
>TRBJ2-4|TRBV7-7|many|TRBD2
TGTGCCAGCCACAATCTTTTGGGACTAAATGGAAACATTCAGTACTTC
CASHNLLGLNGNIQYF
>TRBJ1-1|TRBV20-1|-|TRBD1
TGCAGTGCCGCAGAACAGGGGGCGGGGACTGAAGCTTTCTTT
CSAAEQGAGTEAFF
>TRBJ2-1|TRBV3-1|-|TRBD1
TGTGCCAGCAGCCCCTCGCCGGGACAGGGAGGGAATGAGCAGTTCTTC
CASSPSPGQGGNEQFF
>TRBJ1-1|TRBV4-1|-|-
TGCGCCAGCAGCGGCGACGGCATAAACACTGAAGCTTTCTTT
CASSGDGINTEAFF
>TRBJ1-6|TRBV6-6|-|-
TGTGCCAGCGTGGGGGACTCCTATAATTCACCCCTCCACTTT
CASVGDSYNSPLHF
>TRBJ2-3|TRBV27|few|-
TGTGCCAGCAGGTACGGGAGCACAGATACGCAGTATTTT
CASRYGSTDTQYF
>TRBJ2-3|TRBV28|-|TRBD1
TGTGCCAGCAATAACAGGGGGCTAACAGATACGCAGTATTTT
CASNNRGLTDTQYF
>TRBJ2-3|TRBV12-3/TRBV12-4|many|-
TGTGCCAGCACCAAATCCGGGGCTAGCACAGATACGCAGTATTTT
CASTKSGASTDTQYF
>TRBJ2-7|TRBV12-3/TRBV12-4|many|-
TGTGCCAGCAGTTACTCCCTCTACGAGCAGTACTTC
CASSYSLYEQYF
>TRBJ1-1|TRBV12-3/TRBV12-4|-|-
TGTGCCAGCAGTTCCTTTAGGGGGGCGAAGAACACTGAAGCTTTCTTT
CASSSFRGAKNTEAFF
>TRBJ2-3|TRBV10-3|many|-
TGTGCCATCGCTCAGGGCACTAGCACAGATACGCAGTATTTT
CAIAQGTSTDTQYF
>TRBJ1-2|TRBV5-6|few|-
TGTGCCAGCAGGGCGGACACTAACTATGGCTACACCTTC
CASRADTNYGYTF
>TRBJ1-5|TRBV19|few|-
TGTGCCAGTAGTAGTGAGATCAATCAGCCCCAGCATTTT
CASSSEINQPQHF
>TRBJ2-7|TRBV28|many|TRBD2
TGTGCCAGCAGTTTAACTGCGGGAGCGTCTGAGCAGTACTTC
CASSLTAGASEQYF
>TRBJ2-2|TRBV9|-|-
TGTGCCAGCAGCGTAGGTGGAGGGTTAGGCTCCGGGGAGCTGTTTTTT
CASSVGGGLGSGELFF
>TRBJ1-1|TRBV3-1|-|-
TGTGCCAGCAGCCAAGGTCCGATGAACACTGAAGCTTTCTTT
CASSQGPMNTEAFF
>TRBJ2-3|TRBV20-1|many|TRBD2
TGCAGCTATGGCACTAGCGGGAAGGGAGATACGCAGTATTTT
CSYGTSGKGDTQYF
>TRBJ1-5|TRBV6-2/TRBV6-3|many|-
TGTGCCAGCAGAGTAACAGGAGATAGCAATCAGCCCCAGCATTTT
CASRVTGDSNQPQHF
>TRBJ1-1|TRBV3-1|many|-
TGTGCCAGCAGCTCCCCTGGACAGCTGAACACTGAAGCTTTCTTT
CASSSPGQLNTEAFF
>TRBJ2-7|TRBV9|few|TRBD2
TGTGCCAGCAGCTGGGGACTAGCGGGCAAGTACGAGCAGTACTTC
CASSWGLAGKYEQYF
>TRBJ2-7|TRBV10-3|many|-
TGTGCCATCATGGGTGGGTACGAGCAGTACTTC
CAIMGGYEQYF
>TRBJ1-6|TRBV7-8|-|-
TGTGCCAGCAGTTCAACGGGCGGTAATTCACCCCTCCACTTT
CASSSTGGNSPLHF
>TRBJ1-4|TRBV30|-|-
TGTGCCTGGAGTGTGGTGTCGGGGAACTTGTTTTTT
CAWSVVSGNLFF
>TRBJ2-3|TRBV6-4|many|-
TGTGCCAGCGCCGTTACTTTCACAGATACGCAGTATTTT
CASAVTFTDTQYF
>TRBJ1-4|TRBV14|many|-
TGTGCCAGCAGCCCCGGTACAGGGTTCGCGTCAAAACTGTTTTTT
CASSPGTGFASKLFF
>TRBJ2-5|TRBV2|-|TRBD2
TGTGCCAGCAGTGGGGGACTAGCGGGAGGGCCGAGGGGGGCCCAGTACTTC
CASSGGLAGGPRGAQYF
>TRBJ2-7|TRBV15|many|-
TGTGCCACCAGCGAGCCCCACTTAAGGCGGGAGCAGTACTTC
CATSEPHLRREQYF
>TRBJ1-2|TRBV20-1|few|-
TGCAGTGCTAGACAGGGGAGCGGCTACACCTTC
CSARQGSGYTF
>TRBJ2-2|TRBV6-2/TRBV6-3|many|-
TGTGCCAGCAGTTCGCCTAAGGGGAACACCGGGGAGCTGTTTTTT
CASSSPKGNTGELFF
>TRBJ2-3|TRBV13|-|-
TGTGCCAGCAGCTCATCGACCGTCCCCACAGATACGCAGTATTTT
CASSSSTVPTDTQYF
>TRBJ1-6|TRBV28|many|-
TGTGCCAGCAGTTGGGGAAGGCAGCCCCTCCACTTT
CASSWGRQPLHF
>TRBJ2-1|TRBV20-1|many|-
TGCAGCGCTGGCTCTCCGAGCTCCTACAATGAGCAGTTCTTC
CSAGSPSSYNEQFF
>TRBJ2-2|TRBV28|many|TRBD1
TGTGCCAGCAGTCGCGGGGACAGGGACACCGGGGAGCTGTTTTTT
CASSRGDRDTGELFF
>TRBJ2-2|TRBV7-2|few|-
TGTGCCAGCAGCTCTTTTAGGGACACCGGGGAGCTGTTTTTT
CASSSFRDTGELFF
>TRBJ2-1|TRBV5-5|many|-
TGTGCCAGCAGCTTGGGCAGTACCCGCTCCTACAATGAGCAGTTCTTC
CASSLGSTRSYNEQFF
>TRBJ2-5|TRBV6-5|few|TRBD2
TGTGCCAGCAGGACTAGCGGGGGCCTAACGGAGGAGACCCAGTACTTC
CASRTSGGLTEETQYF